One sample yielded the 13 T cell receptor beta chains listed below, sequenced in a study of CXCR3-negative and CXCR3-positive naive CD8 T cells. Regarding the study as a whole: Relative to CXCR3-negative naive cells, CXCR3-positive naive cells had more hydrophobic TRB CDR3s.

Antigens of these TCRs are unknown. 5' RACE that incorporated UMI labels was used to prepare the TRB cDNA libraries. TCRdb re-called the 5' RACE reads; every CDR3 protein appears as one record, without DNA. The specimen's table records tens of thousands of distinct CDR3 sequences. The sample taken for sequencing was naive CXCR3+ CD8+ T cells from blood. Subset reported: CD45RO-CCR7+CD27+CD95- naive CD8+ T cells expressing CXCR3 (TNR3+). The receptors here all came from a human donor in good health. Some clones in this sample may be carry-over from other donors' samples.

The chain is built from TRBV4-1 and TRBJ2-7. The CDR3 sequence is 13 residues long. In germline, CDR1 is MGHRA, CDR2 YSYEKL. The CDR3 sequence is CASSQDWGSEQYF.

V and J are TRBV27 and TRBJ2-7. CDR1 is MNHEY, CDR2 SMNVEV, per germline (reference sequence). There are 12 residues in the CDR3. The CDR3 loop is CASSQRSGEQYF.

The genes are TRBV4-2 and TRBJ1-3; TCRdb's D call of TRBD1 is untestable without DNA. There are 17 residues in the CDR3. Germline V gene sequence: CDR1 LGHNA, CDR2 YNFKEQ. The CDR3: CASSQEQGVLSGNTIYF.

The CDR3 is CASSQGTELNTEAFF. The chain combines TRBV4-3 with TRBJ1-1; TCRdb's D call of TRBD1 is untestable without DNA. This CDR3 is built from 15 residues. Per the germline V gene, CDR1 is LGHNA and CDR2 is YSLEER.

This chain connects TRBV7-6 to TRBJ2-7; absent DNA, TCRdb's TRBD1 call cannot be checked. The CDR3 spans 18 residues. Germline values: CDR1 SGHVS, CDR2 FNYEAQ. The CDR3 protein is CASSLEGGLLGGPYEQYF.

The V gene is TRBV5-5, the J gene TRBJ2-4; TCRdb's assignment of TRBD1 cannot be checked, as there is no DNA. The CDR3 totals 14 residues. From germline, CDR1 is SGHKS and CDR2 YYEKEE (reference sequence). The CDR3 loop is CASSFLQGKNIQYF. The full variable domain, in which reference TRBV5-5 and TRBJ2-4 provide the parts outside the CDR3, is DAGVTQSPTHLIKTRGQQVTLRCSPISGHKSVSWYQQVLGQGPQFIFQYYEKEERGRGNFPDRFSARQFPNYSSELNVNALLLGDSALYLCASSFLQGKNIQYFGAGTRLSVL.

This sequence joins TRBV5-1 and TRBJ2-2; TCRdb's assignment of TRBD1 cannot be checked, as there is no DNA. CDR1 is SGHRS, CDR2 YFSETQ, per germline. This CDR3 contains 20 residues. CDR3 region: CASSTADRDRGWVVAGELFF.

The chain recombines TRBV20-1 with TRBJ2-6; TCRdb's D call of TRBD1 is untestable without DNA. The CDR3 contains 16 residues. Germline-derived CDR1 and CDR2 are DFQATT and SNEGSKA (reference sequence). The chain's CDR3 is CSARDPGGVGANVLTF.

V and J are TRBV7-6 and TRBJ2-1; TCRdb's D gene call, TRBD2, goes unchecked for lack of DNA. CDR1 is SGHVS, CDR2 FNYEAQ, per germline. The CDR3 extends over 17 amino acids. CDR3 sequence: CASSLVKIAGAYNEQFF.

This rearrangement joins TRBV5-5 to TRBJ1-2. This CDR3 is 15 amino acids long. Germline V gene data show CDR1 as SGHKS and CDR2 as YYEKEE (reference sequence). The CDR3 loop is CASSLWDLEDYGYTF.

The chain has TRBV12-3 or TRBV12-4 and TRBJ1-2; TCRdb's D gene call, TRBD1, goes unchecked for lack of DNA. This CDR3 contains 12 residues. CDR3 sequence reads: CATNKGGRGYTF.

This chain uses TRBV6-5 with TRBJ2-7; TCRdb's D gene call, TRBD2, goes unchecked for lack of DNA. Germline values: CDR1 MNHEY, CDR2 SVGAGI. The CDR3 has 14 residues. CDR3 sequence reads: CASSPASVSYEQYF.

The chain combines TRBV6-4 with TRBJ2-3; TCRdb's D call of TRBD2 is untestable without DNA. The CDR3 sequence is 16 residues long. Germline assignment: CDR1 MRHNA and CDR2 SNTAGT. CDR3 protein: CASSPTSGESTDTQYF.